This T cell receptor beta chain was identified during a study of T cell responses to AZD1222 COVID-19 vaccine. In the study overall: Second-dose timings of about 4 or about 12 weeks were pooled. Findings and caveats of the study: Vaccination with two AZD1222 doses was followed by a rise in Spike-specific TCR breadth and depth. Recipients of AZD1222 seropositive at baseline numbered only 6 or 7.

This clone occurred a few times. Antigen unknown. The CDR3 is 22 amino acids. Trimming cost V 1 base and J 7 bases; bases outside gene matches: 30. Germline CDR1 is KGHSH and CDR2 is LQKENI. Profiled with immunoSEQ multiplex PCR; TCRdb holds only in-frame clones, not every one. The repertoire holds 70,000 or so clones, with about four fifths as singletons. Sample: peripheral blood, taken on day 0 of AZD1222 vaccination. The sequence was collected from an adult in good health. The rearrangement links TRBV18 to TRBJ1-1; the match to TRBD1 covers 7 bases. The CDR3, as DNA: TGTGCCAGCTCACCACTCCTCAGACAGGGCTTTAGGGGATACACAGAACGGATTGAAGCTTTCTTT. Its translation is CASSPLLRQGFRGYTERIEAFF. The whole variable domain, remainder taken from reference TRBV18 and TRBJ1-1, is NAGVMQNPRHLVRRRGQEARLRCSPMKGHSHVYWYRQLPEEGLKFMVYLQKENIIDESGMPKERFSAEFPKEGPSILRIQQVVRGDSAAYFCASSPLLRQGFRGYTERIEAFFGQGTRLTVV.